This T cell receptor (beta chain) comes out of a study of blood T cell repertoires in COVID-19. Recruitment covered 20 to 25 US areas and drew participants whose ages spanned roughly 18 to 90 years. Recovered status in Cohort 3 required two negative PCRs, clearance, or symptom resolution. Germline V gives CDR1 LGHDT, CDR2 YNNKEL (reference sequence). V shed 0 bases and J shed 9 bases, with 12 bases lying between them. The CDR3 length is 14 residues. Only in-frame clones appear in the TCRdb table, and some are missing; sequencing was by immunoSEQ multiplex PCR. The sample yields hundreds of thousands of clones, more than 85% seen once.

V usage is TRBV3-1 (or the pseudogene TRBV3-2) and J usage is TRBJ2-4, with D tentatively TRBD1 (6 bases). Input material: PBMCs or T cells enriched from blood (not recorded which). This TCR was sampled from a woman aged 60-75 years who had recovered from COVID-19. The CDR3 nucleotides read TGTGCCAGCAGCCAAGAGGGGGCTGTGGGCATTCAGTACTTC. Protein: CASSQEGAVGIQYF.